This T cell receptor beta chain was obtained from a study of control samples from healthy donors and cancer patients (dated by TCRdb to 2018 to 2020). The CDR1 and CDR2 encoded by the germline V gene (reference sequence) are MNHEY and SMNVEV. The junction shows trimming of 3 bases on V and 6 bases on J, plus 16 bases between the germline ends. Measured from the cysteine to the phenylalanine, the CDR3 is 15 residues long. The only DNA kept is the CDR3, 45 bases in frame from the first base. About this clone itself: Which antigen it targets is not known. Per-base qualities were not stored, and no clone one base away is much larger.

The library came from the immunoSEQ multiplex PCR assay. TCRdb obtained this table from immuneACCESS and retained in-frame rearrangements with V and J assigned. These tables miss some clones; where compared with another copy, unresolved V genes account for less than half of the shortfall, and the remainder is unexplained. The sample yields around 86,000 clones; 80% to 90% were counted once. The ten largest account for 1.5% to 2% of the sample. The sequenced sample was PBMCs. Here the chain combines TRBV27 and TRBJ2-3; no D gene can be assigned with confidence. This receptor was taken from a woman in her sixties or seventies with head and neck cancer. The CDR3 corresponds to CASSLGRTSWDTQYF. The nucleotide sequence reads TGTGCCAGCAGTTTGGGTCGTACCAGCTGGGATACGCAGTATTTT.